The TCR beta chain described here comes from a study of regulatory T cells in long-lasting Graves disease. Findings of the study overall: Newly diagnosed patients shared more than 750 public clonotypes; persistent patients shared around 2,500.

On this clonotype itself: Its antigen remains unknown.

This sample's time point: newly diagnosed GD, antithyroid drugs for less than 3 months. PBMC RNA served as the TCR library source. Graves' disease diagnosis relied on American Thyroid Association guidelines. With iRepertoire HTBI primers and Arm-PCR of CDR3 regions, TCR beta libraries were built. TCRdb ran MiXCR on the multiplex PCR reads and lists one entry per CDR3 protein. The sample lists more than 300,000 distinct CDR3 sequences, 16% occurring once. These sequences were also reported in another study, on T cells in Graves' hyperthyroidism and ophthalmopathy. That source adds: A first-round RT-PCR of the TCR CDR3 used the HTBI primer set. Before onset, ophthalmopathy was predicted by the model a median 6.5 months earlier.

This TCR came from a young woman with Graves disease. This specimen consisted of peripheral blood mononuclear cells (PBMCs), obtained at new diagnosis, from a patient treated with antithyroid drugs.

The CDR3 reads CASSSGLGGGASTQYF. The CDR3 coding sequence is TGTGCCAGCAGTTCGGGACTGGGCGGGGGGGCTTCGACCCAGTACTTC. The chain joins TRBV6-9 to TRBJ2-5; 9 bases are a match to TRBD2. The CDR3 extends over 16 amino acids. CDR1 is MNHGY and CDR2 is SVAAGI in the germline V gene. J was trimmed by 7 bases and V by 4 bases; bases with no gene match: 13.